This TCR beta chain derives from a study of T cell responses to AZD1222 COVID-19 vaccine. Method: immunoSEQ multiplex PCR; TCRdb's copy keeps in-frame clones and lacks some. Here the sample spans 150,000 to 200,000 clones, roughly nine tenths being singletons. Study-wide findings and caveats: Females made up more of the donors, who were largely white British, and clonal diversity may have come out too low. CD4 TCRs covered the whole spike, strongest at regions 160-218 and 743-854.

For this clone: The antigen remains undetermined.

This sample comprised peripheral blood, obtained 28 days after the second AZD1222 dose. This TCR derives from an adult who received the AZD1222 COVID-19 vaccine.

The CDR3 sequence: CAWGLTGPTTNEKLFF. The CDR3 DNA reads as TGTGCCTGGGGATTAACAGGTCCGACAACTAATGAAAAACTGTTTTTT. This chain uses TRBV30 with TRBJ1-4, with D maybe TRBD1 (5 bases). The CDR3 covers 16 residues. Trimming took 5 bases from V and 0 from J, leaving 16 bases between them. CDR1 and CDR2 from the germline V gene are GTSNPN and SVGIG (reference sequence).